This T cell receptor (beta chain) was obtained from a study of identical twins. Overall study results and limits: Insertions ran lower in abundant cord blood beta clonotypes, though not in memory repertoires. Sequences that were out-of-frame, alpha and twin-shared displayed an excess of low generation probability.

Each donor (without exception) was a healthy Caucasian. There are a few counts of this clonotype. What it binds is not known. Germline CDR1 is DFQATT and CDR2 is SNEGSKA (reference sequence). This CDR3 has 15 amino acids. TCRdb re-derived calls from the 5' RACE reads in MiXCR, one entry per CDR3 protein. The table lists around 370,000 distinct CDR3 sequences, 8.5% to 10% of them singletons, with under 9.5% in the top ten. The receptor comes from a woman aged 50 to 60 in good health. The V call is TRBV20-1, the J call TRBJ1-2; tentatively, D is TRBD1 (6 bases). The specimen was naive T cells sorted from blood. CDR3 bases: TGCAGCGTTACCACTCTAGGGGCGGGACATTATGGCTACACCTTC. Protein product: CSVTTLGAGHYGYTF.